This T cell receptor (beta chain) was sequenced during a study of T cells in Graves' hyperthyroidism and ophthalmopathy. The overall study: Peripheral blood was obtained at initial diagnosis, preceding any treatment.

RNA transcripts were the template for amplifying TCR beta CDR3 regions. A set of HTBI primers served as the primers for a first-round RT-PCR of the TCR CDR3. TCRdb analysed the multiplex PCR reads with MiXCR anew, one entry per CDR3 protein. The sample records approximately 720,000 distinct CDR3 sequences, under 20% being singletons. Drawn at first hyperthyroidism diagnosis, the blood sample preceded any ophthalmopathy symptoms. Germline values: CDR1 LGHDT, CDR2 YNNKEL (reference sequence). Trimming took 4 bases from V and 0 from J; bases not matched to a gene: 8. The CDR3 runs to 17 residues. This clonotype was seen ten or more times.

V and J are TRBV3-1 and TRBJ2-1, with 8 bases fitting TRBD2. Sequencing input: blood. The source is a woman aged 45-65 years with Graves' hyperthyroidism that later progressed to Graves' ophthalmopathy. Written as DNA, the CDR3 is TGTGCCAGCAGCCCCTGGACTAGCCAAAGCTCCTACAATGAGCAGTTCTTC. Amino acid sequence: CASSPWTSQSSYNEQFF.